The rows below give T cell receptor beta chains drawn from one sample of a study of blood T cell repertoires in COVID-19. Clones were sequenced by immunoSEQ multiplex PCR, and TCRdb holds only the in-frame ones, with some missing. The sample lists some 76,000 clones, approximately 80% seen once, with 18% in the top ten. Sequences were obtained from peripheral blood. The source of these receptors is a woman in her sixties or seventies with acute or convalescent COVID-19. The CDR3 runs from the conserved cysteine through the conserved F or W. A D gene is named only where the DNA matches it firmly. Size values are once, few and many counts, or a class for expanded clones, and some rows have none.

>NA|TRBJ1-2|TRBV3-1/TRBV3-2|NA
CASSQDKGGYGYTF
TGTGCCAGCAGCCAAGATAAGGGAGGCTATGGCTACACCTTC
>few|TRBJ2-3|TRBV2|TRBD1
CASSSDRGADTQYF
TGTGCCAGCAGTTCGGACAGGGGAGCAGATACGCAGTATTTT
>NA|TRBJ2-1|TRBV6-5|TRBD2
CASSSTSGGSYNEQFF
TGTGCCAGCAGTTCGACTAGCGGGGGCTCCTACAATGAGCAGTTCTTC
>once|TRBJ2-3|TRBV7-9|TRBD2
CASSLALAGGQDTQYF
TGTGCCAGCAGCTTAGCCCTAGCGGGGGGGCAAGATACGCAGTATTTT
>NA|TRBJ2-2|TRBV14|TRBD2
CASSQYPGGPGGTGELFF
TGTGCCAGCAGCCAATATCCGGGGGGGCCCGGGGGCACCGGGGAGCTGTTTTTT
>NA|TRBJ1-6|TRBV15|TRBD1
CATTTLTGDYNSPLHF
TGTGCCACCACCACTTTGACAGGGGACTATAATTCACCCCTCCACTTT
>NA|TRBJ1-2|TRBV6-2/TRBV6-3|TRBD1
CASSTGTGGYGYTF
TGTGCCAGCAGCACCGGGACAGGTGGCTATGGCTACACCTTC
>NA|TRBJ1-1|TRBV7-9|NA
CASSLEGRNTEAFF
TGTGCCAGCAGCTTAGAAGGGAGGAACACTGAAGCTTTCTTT
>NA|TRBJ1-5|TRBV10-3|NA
CATTPRGDQPQHF
TGTGCTACAACCCCCAGGGGCGATCAGCCCCAGCATTTT
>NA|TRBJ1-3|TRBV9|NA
CASRTSGNTIYF
TGTGCCAGCAGGACATCTGGAAACACCATATATTTT
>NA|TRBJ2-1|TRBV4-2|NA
CASSQDDNEQFF
TGTGCCAGCAGCCAAGACGACAATGAGCAGTTCTTC
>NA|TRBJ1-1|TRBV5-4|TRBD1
CASSPRTGGNTEAFF
TGTGCCAGCAGCCCCCGGACAGGGGGTAACACTGAAGCTTTCTTT
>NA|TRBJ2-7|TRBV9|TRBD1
CASSETDRATYGQYF
TGTGCCAGCAGTGAAACGGACAGGGCGACCTATGGGCAGTACTTC
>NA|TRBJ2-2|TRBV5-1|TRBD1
CASSLGQGARTGELFF
TGCGCCAGCAGCTTGGGTCAGGGGGCGCGAACCGGGGAGCTGTTTTTT
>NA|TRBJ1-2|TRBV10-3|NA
CAISGQPGLINYGYTF
TGTGCCATCAGTGGCCAGCCGGGACTTATTAACTATGGCTACACCTTC
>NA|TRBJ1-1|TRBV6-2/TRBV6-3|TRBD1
CASSGQGEAFF
TGTGCCAGCAGTGGACAGGGGGAAGCTTTCTTT
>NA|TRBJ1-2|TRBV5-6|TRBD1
CASSTGDRGPNYGYTF
TGTGCCAGCAGCACGGGGGACAGAGGACCTAACTATGGCTACACCTTC
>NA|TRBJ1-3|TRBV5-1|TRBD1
CASSLGRQGAGNTIYF
TGCGCCAGCAGCTTGGGAAGACAGGGGGCGGGAAACACCATATATTTT